These 32 T cell receptor beta chains came from one sample sequenced in a study of T-cell reconstitution after alpha-beta-depleted transplantation in children. Unique molecular identifiers featured in how the TCRbeta library was prepared. TCRdb re-called the PCR reads through MiXCR, storing one row per CDR3 protein. Among a few hundred thousand distinct CDR3 sequences, about 26% were seen once, and the ten largest hold over 2.5%. The sequences come from PBMCs, collected before TCRalphabeta/CD19-depleted stem cell transplant. The receptors were sampled from a girl aged 2-9 years with Fanconi anemia, due to receive a stem cell transplant.

Ten or more counts support this clonotype. V usage is TRBV20-1 and J usage is TRBJ2-7; the D gene is possibly TRBD1 (5 bases). The germline V gene encodes CDR1 DFQATT and CDR2 SNEGSKA (reference sequence). The CDR3 loop spans 16 amino acids. Trimming took 3 bases from V and 0 from J, leaving 18 bases between them. The CDR3 region has the DNA TGCAGTGCTAGCGAGACTCTGGGGCTGAGCTCCTACGAGCAGTACTTC. Residues: CSASETLGLSSYEQYF.

This clonotype has at least ten counts. The rearrangement links TRBV29-1 to TRBJ2-2; TRBD2 matches at 9 bases. From germline, CDR1 is SQVTM and CDR2 ANQGSEA. This CDR3 comprises 16 residues. V lost 4 bases, J lost 5 bases, and 11 bases stayed unmatched. The CDR3 DNA follows: TGCAGCGTTGTCCTGGCGGGAGGGCCTCAAACCGGGGAGCTGTTTTTT. Translating it yields CSVVLAGGPQTGELFF.

This clonotype was seen repeatedly, ten times or more. CDR3 in amino acids: CASQPGGPGRNEQFF. CDR3 sequence (DNA): TGTGCCAGCCAACCTGGGGGCCCCGGAAGGAATGAGCAGTTCTTC. The genes are TRBV6-5 and TRBJ2-1, with TRBD1 as a possible D gene (6 bases). The CDR3 spans 15 residues. Germline values: CDR1 MNHEY, CDR2 SVGAGI. Trimming pared 8 bases from V and 7 bases from J, leaving 21 bases between.

This clonotype was seen a few times. The rearrangement uses TRBV5-1 and TRBJ1-2; D gene uncertain. The germline V and J ends were trimmed by 5 bases and 2 bases, with 13 bases remaining between them. This CDR3 is 14 amino acids long. CDR1 is SGHRS and CDR2 is YFSETQ in the germline V gene. The CDR3 spells CASSPPFENYGYTF. In DNA, the CDR3 is TGCGCCAGCAGTCCTCCCTTCGAAAACTATGGCTACACCTTC. Variable domain in full (rest from reference TRBV5-1 and TRBJ1-2): KAGVTQTPRYLIKTRGQQVTLSCSPISGHRSVSWYQQTPGQGLQFLFEYFSETQRNKGNFPGRFSGRQFSNSRSEMNVSTLELGDSALYLCASSPPFENYGYTFGSGTRLTVV.

The chain couples TRBV29-1 to TRBJ2-7; 7 bases align to TRBD1. The ends lost 7 bases at V and 3 bases at J; junction bases unmatched: 6. Germline V gene lookup returns CDR1 SQVTM and CDR2 ANQGSEA. The CDR3 spans 12 residues. The CDR3 here is CSGTGTDYEQYF. The CDR3 region has the DNA TGCAGCGGAACCGGGACAGACTACGAGCAGTACTTC.

This clonotype was counted many times. The J gene is TRBJ2-1, the V gene TRBV15; weak D call: TRBD1 (5 bases). The CDR3 loop spans 15 amino acids. Between the trimmed V and J ends, which lost 3 bases and 4 bases, there was a span of 13 bases. The germline V gene has CDR1 LNHNV and CDR2 YYDKDF (reference sequence). The CDR3 bases are TGTGCCACCAGCAGGTGGGAAGACAGTTACAATGAGCAGTTCTTC. It yields the protein CATSRWEDSYNEQFF.

The rearrangement links TRBV11-2 to TRBJ2-3; TRBD1 aligns across 8 bases. Losses at the gene ends were 5 bases for V and 5 bases for J; bases not matched to a gene: 9. Germline V gene lookup returns CDR1 SGHAT and CDR2 FQNNGV. This CDR3 has 15 residues. The CDR3 DNA reads as TGTGCCAGCAGCCCCCGGACAGGGAGAGGAGATACGCAGTATTTT. Its translation: CASSPRTGRGDTQYF.

The chain couples TRBV28 to TRBJ2-7; no reliable D call. V lost 2 bases, J lost 2 bases, and 4 bases lay in between. Germline V gene data show CDR1 as MDHEN and CDR2 as SYDVKM. The CDR3 contains 12 residues. The CDR3: CASSLRPYEQYF. The CDR3 DNA reads as TGTGCCAGCAGTTTACGCCCCTACGAGCAGTACTTC.

This clonotype was picked up many times. This chain links TRBV29-1 with TRBJ2-1; either TRBD1 or TRBD2 may supply D (7 bases each). Germline V gene data show CDR1 as SQVTM and CDR2 as ANQGSEA. The ends were cut back, 7 bases at V and 5 bases at J, with 21 bases in the middle. The CDR3 contains 15 residues. CDR3 in amino acids: CSASWGQGGDNEQFF. In DNA, the CDR3 is TGCAGCGCCTCCTGGGGGCAGGGGGGGGACAATGAGCAGTTCTTC.

This clonotype was seen ten or more times. DNA of the CDR3: TGCAGTGCTAGGCTCACAGATACGCAGTATTTT. It yields the protein CSARLTDTQYF. The chain couples TRBV20-1 to TRBJ2-3; D is ambiguous. The germline V gene encodes CDR1 DFQATT and CDR2 SNEGSKA (reference sequence). V was cut by 3 bases and J by 2 bases, with 3 bases left in between. The CDR3 loop spans 11 amino acids.

This rearrangement joins TRBV7-2 to TRBJ2-7; TRBD1 matches 8 bases. Looked up from germline, CDR1 is SGHTA and CDR2 is FQGNSA. The CDR3 is 14 residues long. J was trimmed by 4 bases and V by 5 bases; bases with no gene match: 7. The CDR3 DNA follows: TGTGCCAGCAGCCAGACAGGGGACGTGTACGAGCAGTACTTC. Protein: CASSQTGDVYEQYF.

The chain employs TRBV20-1 and TRBJ2-1, with D perhaps matching TRBD2 (6 bases). There are 13 residues in the CDR3. Germline V gene lookup returns CDR1 DFQATT and CDR2 SNEGSKA (reference sequence). Deletions cut 7 bases from V and 8 bases from J, with 18 bases between. The chain's CDR3 is CSGEVAVYDEQFF. CDR3 nucleotide sequence: TGCAGTGGCGAGGTAGCGGTTTACGATGAGCAGTTCTTC.

The genes are TRBV7-9 and TRBJ2-1; D perhaps matches TRBD2 (6 bases). The CDR3 consists of 14 residues. Trimming removed 5 bases from V and 5 bases from J, with 13 bases in between. Germline V gene lookup returns CDR1 SEHNR and CDR2 FQNEAQ (reference sequence). The CDR3 sequence: CASSPGLVHNEQFF. As DNA, the CDR3 is TGTGCCAGCAGCCCGGGACTGGTCCACAATGAGCAGTTCTTC.

This clonotype was recorded at least ten times. The rearrangement joins TRBV18 to TRBJ1-2; D is ambiguous. CDR1 and CDR2 from the germline V gene are KGHSH and LQKENI. CDR3 size: 12 residues. Trimming took 3 bases from V and 8 from J, leaving 10 bases between them. The CDR3 loop reads CASSPDLGGYTF. The CDR3 nucleotides are TGTGCCAGCTCACCGGACTTGGGGGGCTACACCTTC.

This clonotype showed up just a few times. The chain links TRBV29-1 to TRBJ2-1; D perhaps matches TRBD2 (6 bases). There are 13 residues in the CDR3. The germline V gene has CDR1 SQVTM and CDR2 ANQGSEA. Trimming shortened V by 7 bases and J by 0 bases, and 10 bases separated the two germline ends. The CDR3 bases are TGCAGCGGCGGGGAGAGCTCCTACAATGAGCAGTTCTTC. It specifies CSGGESSYNEQFF.

At least ten counts were recorded for this clonotype. This rearrangement joins TRBV9 to TRBJ2-2, with D perhaps TRBD2 (5 bases). The V gene lost 0 bases and the J gene lost 0 bases, with 12 bases spanning the gap. In germline, CDR1 is SGDLS, CDR2 YYNGEE. The CDR3 is 17 amino acids. The CDR3 DNA follows: TGTGCCAGCAGCGTAGCAGCGGCTAGCCCGAACACCGGGGAGCTGTTTTTT. Its protein product is CASSVAAASPNTGELFF.

Remarks on this clonotype: This may come from a read error, since a much larger clone is one base off. The rearrangement uses TRBV20-1 and TRBJ2-5, with D possibly being TRBD1 or TRBD2 (5 bases each). This CDR3 is built from 15 residues. Germline loops: CDR1 DFQATT, CDR2 SNEGSKA (reference sequence). Written as DNA, the CDR3 is TGCTGTGCCCCTCCCCCTGGGACGGGGTCCCAGACCCAGTACTTC. It encodes CCAPPPGTGSQTQYF.

The V and J genes are TRBV15 and TRBJ2-1; TRBD2 matches at 10 bases. Germline V gene sequence: CDR1 LNHNV, CDR2 YYDKDF (reference sequence). V shed 2 bases and J 0 bases; nucleotides not matched to a gene: 10. This CDR3 has 19 residues. The CDR3: CATSRSGLAAMFSYNEQFF. For the CDR3, the DNA is TGTGCCACCAGCAGAAGTGGACTAGCGGCGATGTTCTCCTACAATGAGCAGTTCTTC.

The chain links TRBV20-1 to TRBJ2-3; no firm D call. V dropped 6 bases and J dropped 5 bases, with 9 bases sitting between them. Germline assignment: CDR1 DFQATT and CDR2 SNEGSKA (reference sequence). The CDR3 length is 11 residues. The CDR3 spells CSAFGGDTQYF. The CDR3 DNA follows: TGCAGTGCCTTTGGTGGAGATACGCAGTATTTT.

V gene TRBV7-2 combines with J gene TRBJ2-7; 8 bases are shared with TRBD1. Germline V lookup: CDR1 SGHTA, CDR2 FQGNSA. V shed 3 bases, J shed 3 bases, and the junction held 4 bases outside the gene matches. The CDR3 is 14 amino acids. The CDR3 nucleotides are TGTGCCAGCAGCTTGACAGGGGTGAACTACGAGCAGTACTTC. Residues: CASSLTGVNYEQYF.

The chain joins TRBV5-1 to TRBJ2-3; D remains ambiguous. The germline V gene encodes CDR1 SGHRS and CDR2 YFSETQ. V was pared by 4 bases and J by 6 bases, with 9 bases between. The CDR3 spans 12 residues. CDR3: CASSIAGDTQYF. For the CDR3, the DNA is TGCGCCAGCAGCATAGCTGGGGATACGCAGTATTTT.

The J gene is TRBJ2-3, the V gene TRBV7-6; D remains unclear. CDR3 length: 15 residues. Germline CDR1 is SGHVS and CDR2 is FNYEAQ. V lost 8 bases, J lost 2 bases, and 17 bases lay in between. DNA of the CDR3: TGTGCCAGCCCCCCCACGACCAGCAACACAGATACGCAGTATTTT. This sequence encodes CASPPTTSNTDTQYF.

This clonotype has only one observation. The chain is built from TRBV6-5 and TRBJ2-7, with 9 bases that match TRBD1. J lost 2 bases, V lost 2 bases, and 4 bases had no gene match. CDR1 MNHEY and CDR2 SVGAGI come from the germline V gene. This CDR3 spans 15 amino acids. As DNA, the CDR3 is TGTGCCAGCAGTTACGGGGGGACAGGGACCTACGAGCAGTACTTC. Translating it yields CASSYGGTGTYEQYF.

The chain is built from TRBV7-2 and TRBJ2-7; tentative D call: TRBD2 (5 bases). CDR3 size: 17 residues. V was shortened by 3 bases and J by 0 bases, with 18 bases between the two germline ends. Germline CDR1 reads SGHTA; CDR2 reads FQGNSA. Here the CDR3 reads CASSFRVSSSFSYEQYF. The DNA for the CDR3 is TGTGCCAGCAGCTTCCGGGTTTCTAGCTCCTTCTCCTACGAGCAGTACTTC.

The chain employs TRBV5-1 and TRBJ2-7; the match to TRBD2 covers 8 bases. Germline V CDR1 and CDR2: SGHRS, YFSETQ. J gave up 6 bases and V 10 bases, and 18 bases lay outside the gene matches. This CDR3 comprises 15 residues. DNA of the CDR3: TGCGCCGGATATGCAGGACTAGCCGGTTCATGCGAGCAGTACTTC. Its translation is CAGYAGLAGSCEQYF.

The gene calls are TRBV4-2 and TRBJ2-6; 11 nucleotides agree with TRBD2. This CDR3 has 19 residues. V lost 2 bases to trimming and J lost 1 base; unmatched junction nucleotides: 7. CDR1 LGHNA and CDR2 YNFKEQ come from the germline V gene. The CDR3 coding sequence is TGTGCCAGCAGCCAATTTACTAGCGGGAGTTTTTCTGGGGCCAACGTCCTGACTTTC. This gives the protein CASSQFTSGSFSGANVLTF.

The rearrangement links TRBV30 to TRBJ2-1, with 11 bases fitting TRBD2. The V segment lost 2 bases and the J segment 8 bases; nucleotides outside the gene matches: 8. The CDR3 consists of 15 residues. The germline V gene encodes CDR1 GTSNPN and CDR2 SVGIG (reference sequence). CDR3 loop: CAWSRVAGGVDEQFF. The CDR3 DNA reads TGTGCCTGGAGTAGGGTAGCGGGGGGGGTTGATGAGCAGTTCTTC.

This chain links TRBV21-1 with TRBJ2-7; whether TRBD2, the table's D call, matches the DNA was not checked. TRBV21-1 counts as a pseudogene. This CDR3 has 20 amino acids. Written as DNA, the CDR3 is TGTGCCAGCAGCGTTGAGCAGACCGGGACTAGCGGACTCGCTTACTACGAGCAGTACTTC. Translating gives CASSVEQTGTSGLAYYEQYF.

This clonotype was counted a few times. The chain couples TRBV20-1 to TRBJ2-1; possibly TRBD2 for D (6 bases). The germline CDR1 and CDR2 sequences are DFQATT and SNEGSKA (reference sequence). The CDR3 has 16 amino acids. Trimming took off 0 bases at V and 0 bases at J, with 12 bases between the two ends. The CDR3 DNA follows: TGCAGTGCTAGAGATCAGGAGGGACGCTCCTACAATGAGCAGTTCTTC. Protein product: CSARDQEGRSYNEQFF.

The chain employs TRBV25-1 and TRBJ2-7; weak D call: TRBD2 (5 bases). CDR1 and CDR2 (germline): MGHDK, SYGVNS. The CDR3 contains 15 residues. V was clipped by 3 bases and J by 2 bases, with 14 bases between them. CDR3 DNA sequence: TGTGCCAGCAGTGACCCCTCGCGGGCCCCCTACGAGCAGTACTTC. This codes for CASSDPSRAPYEQYF.

The chain is built from TRBV10-2 and TRBJ2-7, with 7 bases aligning to TRBD1. With 5 bases clipped from V and 2 bases from J, the junction kept 6 bases outside the gene matches. This CDR3 contains 14 residues. Germline CDR1 and CDR2: WSHSY and SAAADI. The CDR3 region has the DNA TGCGCCAGCAGTCGACAGGGATGGACCTACGAGCAGTACTTC. It specifies CASSRQGWTYEQYF.

As for this clonotype: As the CDR3 is not closed by the conserved phenylalanine or tryptophan, this likely results from a read error. The chain links TRBV25-1 to TRBJ2-3; D uncertain. The CDR3 extends over 16 amino acids. V gave up 3 bases and J gave up 1 base, with 14 bases separating them. The germline V gene has CDR1 MGHDK and CDR2 SYGVNS. The chain's CDR3 is CASSEVVIYGTDTQYV. The DNA of the CDR3 is TGTGCCAGCAGTGAGGTGGTCATTTACGGCACAGATACGCAGTATGTT.